This passage covers 5 T cell receptor beta chains from one sample sequenced in a study of immune cell composition in non-small cell lung cancer. Method: immunoSEQ multiplex PCR; TCRdb's copy keeps in-frame clones and lacks some. Among about 5,200 clones listed, 55% to 75% were seen once. The material sequenced was lung tumor tissue. The receptors were gathered from a human donor with non-small cell lung cancer.

The chain is built from TRBV11-2 and TRBJ1-1; weak D call: TRBD1 (5 bases). Germline CDR1 SGHAT, CDR2 FQNNGV. The CDR3 is made up of 15 amino acids. The V end was cut by 2 bases, the J end by 0 bases, with 10 bases between. The CDR3 coding sequence is TGTGCCAGCAGCTTAATGGGGGGTGTGAACACTGAAGCTTTCTTT. It yields the protein CASSLMGGVNTEAFF.

The chain recombines TRBV5-6 with TRBJ2-7; weak D call: TRBD2 (6 bases). The CDR3 runs 16 residues. Trimming stripped 0 bases from V and 2 bases from J, with 15 bases between. CDR1 is SGHDT, CDR2 YYEEEE, per germline. The CDR3 nucleotides read TGTGCCAGCAGCTTGGGGGGTGGGACTCCTACCTACGAGCAGTACTTC. It encodes CASSLGGGTPTYEQYF.

This chain connects TRBV19 to TRBJ1-4; D remains ambiguous. From germline, CDR1 is LNHDA and CDR2 SQIVND (reference sequence). Trimming shortened V by 8 bases and J by 10 bases, and 17 bases separated the two germline ends. The length of the CDR3 is 13 residues. The CDR3 here is CASRPDERGKLFF. The CDR3 bases are TGTGCCAGTCGCCCCGATGAGCGAGGAAAACTGTTTTTT.

This chain connects TRBV7-8 to TRBJ1-2; TRBD1 aligns across 10 bases. CDR3 length: 17 residues. Germline V CDR1 and CDR2: SGHVS, FQNEAQ. Losses at the gene ends were 1 base for V and 5 bases for J; bases not matched to a gene: 10. The CDR3 DNA sequence: TGTGCCAGCAGCTTAGGAGGGACAGGGGAATTGTGGTATGGCTACACCTTC. Translated: CASSLGGTGELWYGYTF. The whole variable domain, filled in from reference TRBV7-8 and TRBJ1-2, reads GAGVSQSPRYKVAKRGQDVALRCDPISGHVSLFWYQQALGQGPEFLTYFQNEAQLDKSGLPSDRFFAERPEGSVSTLKIQRTQQEDSAVYLCASSLGGTGELWYGYTFGSGTRLTVV.

This clone was seen more than once but under ten times. CDR3 amino acids: CASSPPGLDLHEQYF. In nucleotides, the CDR3 is TGTGCCAGCAGCCCTCCGGGACTAGACCTCCACGAGCAGTACTTC. The rearrangement links TRBV7-6 to TRBJ2-7; 8 nucleotides agree with TRBD2. The CDR3 length is 15 residues. Germline CDR1 reads SGHVS; CDR2 reads FNYEAQ. Trimming removed 5 bases from V and 5 bases from J; junction bases left unmatched: 11.